The 6 T cell receptor beta chains presented below share a single source sample, sequenced in a study of Ad26.COV2.S vaccination and SARS-CoV-2 variants. Treatment indicated: about 20 received Ad26.COV2.S at low or high dose, single or two shots; about 5 received placebo; per-sample allocation not given. Sampling was done on day 63 after the first vaccine or placebo injection. Assay: immunoSEQ multiplex PCR; the TCRdb copy retains only in-frame clones and omits some. The profile covers roughly 350,000 clones, with about nine tenths appearing a single time and around 3.6% taken by the ten largest. The starting material was peripheral blood, obtained in a trial of Ad26.COV2.S vaccine versus placebo. The receptors were gathered from a person between 18 and 65 years old who received the Ad26.COV2.S COVID-19 vaccine or a placebo.

This chain connects TRBV11-1 to TRBJ2-7, with 7 bases fitting TRBD2. Germline trimming cut 2 bases from V and 2 bases from J; bases unmatched to any gene: 3. The germline CDR1 and CDR2 sequences are SGHAT and FQDESV (reference sequence). The CDR3 is 14 residues long. CDR3 DNA sequence: TGTGCCAGCAGCTTAAATGGGAGGGCCTACGAGCAGTACTTC. This sequence encodes CASSLNGRAYEQYF. Full variable domain (missing parts from reference TRBV11-1 and TRBJ2-7): EAEVAQSPRYKITEKSQAVAFWCDPISGHATLYWYRQILGQGPELLVQFQDESVVDDSQLPKDRFSAERLKGVDSTLKIQPAELGDSAMYLCASSLNGRAYEQYFGPGTRLTVT.

V is TRBV14 and J is TRBJ2-5, with D possibly being TRBD2 (6 bases). Germline V CDR1 and CDR2: SGHDN, FVKESK. The ends were cut back, 0 bases at V and 4 bases at J, with 15 bases in the middle. CDR3 length: 16 residues. The CDR3 region has the DNA TGTGCCAGCAGCCAAGATACACGGGGGTTAGGAGAGACCCAGTACTTC. As protein: CASSQDTRGLGETQYF.

The chain carries TRBV4-2 and TRBJ2-3; TRBD1 is a possible D gene (6 bases). Germline V CDR1 and CDR2: LGHNA, YNFKEQ. The CDR3 contains 14 residues. V lost 0 bases to trimming and J lost 4 bases, with 8 bases between them. The CDR3 is CASSQEGAPDTQYF. The CDR3 coding sequence is TGTGCCAGCAGCCAAGAGGGGGCCCCAGATACGCAGTATTTT.

The chain's CDR3 is CASSLGVDSTYEQYF. In DNA, the CDR3 is TGTGCCAGCAGCTTGGGGGTGGACAGTACCTACGAGCAGTACTTC. This chain uses TRBV5-6 with TRBJ2-7; D possibly corresponds to TRBD1 (6 bases). The CDR3 length is 15 residues. Germline lookup yields CDR1 SGHDT and CDR2 YYEEEE. With 0 bases removed from V and 2 bases from J, the gap between germline ends came to 12 bases.

This clone is a singleton in its sample. The rearrangement uses TRBV19 and TRBJ2-1; TRBD2 matches 8 bases. V dropped 7 bases and J dropped 4; count of bases not matched to a gene: 9. The CDR3 loop spans 15 amino acids. The germline gives CDR1 LNHDA, CDR2 SQIVND (reference sequence). The CDR3 bases are TGTGCCAGTACTTACGAGGGCGGGGGGTACAATGAGCAGTTCTTC. Translating it yields CASTYEGGGYNEQFF.

This clone is a singleton in its sample. V gene TRBV6-1 combines with J gene TRBJ1-4; a weak D match, TRBD1 (5 bases). Trimming removed 2 bases from V and 7 bases from J, with 14 bases in between. Germline lookup yields CDR1 MNHNS and CDR2 SASEGT. This CDR3 region has 15 residues. CDR3 in DNA: TGTGCCAGCAGTGAATCGACAGCGCAATTTGAAAAACTGTTTTTT. Its translation: CASSESTAQFEKLFF.